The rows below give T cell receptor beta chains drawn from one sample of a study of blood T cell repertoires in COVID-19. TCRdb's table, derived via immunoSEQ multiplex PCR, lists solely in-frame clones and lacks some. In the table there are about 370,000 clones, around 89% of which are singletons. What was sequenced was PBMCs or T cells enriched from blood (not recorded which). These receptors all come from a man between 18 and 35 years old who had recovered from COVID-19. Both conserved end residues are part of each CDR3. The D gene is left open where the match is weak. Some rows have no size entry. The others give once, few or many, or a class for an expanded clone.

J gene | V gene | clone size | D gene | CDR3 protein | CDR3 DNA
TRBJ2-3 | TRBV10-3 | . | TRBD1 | CAISEPGTGSTDTQYF | TGTGCCATCAGTGAGCCTGGGACAGGGAGCACAGATACGCAGTATTTT
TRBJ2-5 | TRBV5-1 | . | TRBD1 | CASSTIYWDRGETQYF | TGCGCCAGCAGCACCATATACTGGGACAGGGGGGAGACCCAGTACTTC
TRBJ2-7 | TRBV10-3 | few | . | CAIRGGSSYEQYF | TGTGCGATAAGGGGGGGTAGCTCCTACGAGCAGTACTTC
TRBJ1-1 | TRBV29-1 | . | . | CSVDMNTEAFF | TGCAGCGTTGACATGAACACTGAAGCTTTCTTT
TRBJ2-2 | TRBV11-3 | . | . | CASSPRGLGSNTGELFF | TGTGCCAGCAGCCCTCGCGGGCTTGGTTCTAACACCGGGGAGCTGTTTTTT
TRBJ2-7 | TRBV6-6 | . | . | CASSSQSFSYEQYF | TGTGCCAGCAGCAGTCAGTCTTTCTCCTACGAGCAGTACTTC
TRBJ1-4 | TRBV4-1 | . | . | CASSQVLQGREKLFF | TGCGCCAGCAGCCAAGTACTACAGGGACGAGAAAAACTGTTTTTT
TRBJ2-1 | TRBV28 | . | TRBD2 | CASRGLGGGGGYNEQFF | TGTGCCAGCAGGGGACTCGGGGGGGGAGGTGGCTACAATGAGCAGTTCTTC
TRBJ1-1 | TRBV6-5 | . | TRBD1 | CASGTGVIVNTEAFF | TGTGCCAGCGGAACAGGGGTCATTGTGAACACTGAAGCTTTCTTT
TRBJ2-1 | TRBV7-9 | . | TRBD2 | CASSAGLANNEQFF | TGTGCCAGCAGCGCCGGACTAGCGAACAATGAGCAGTTCTTC
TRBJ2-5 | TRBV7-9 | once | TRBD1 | CASSLGQGLETQYF | TGTGCCAGCAGCCTGGGACAGGGGTTGGAGACCCAGTACTTC
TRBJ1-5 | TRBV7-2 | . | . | CASSLFPRGNNQPQHF | TGTGCCAGCAGCTTATTCCCCCGGGGAAACAATCAGCCCCAGCATTTT
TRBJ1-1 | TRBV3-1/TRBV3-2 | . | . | CASSPNLRGGEAFF | TGTGCCAGCAGCCCCAATCTACGTGGGGGGGAAGCTTTCTTT
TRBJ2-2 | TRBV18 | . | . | CASSPPRRGTLMWTGELFF | TGTGCCAGCTCACCACCTAGGAGAGGAACATTGATGTGGACCGGGGAGCTGTTTTTT
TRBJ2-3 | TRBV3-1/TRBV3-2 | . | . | CASSQEGGADTQYF | TGTGCCAGCAGCCAAGAGGGCGGGGCAGATACGCAGTATTTT
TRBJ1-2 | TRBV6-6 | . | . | CASNSRGQGLVYGYTF | TGTGCCAGCAATTCTCGGGGACAAGGCCTCGTCTATGGCTACACCTTC
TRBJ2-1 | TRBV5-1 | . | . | CASSVLSGRGHEQFF | TGCGCCAGCAGCGTTCTTAGCGGTCGAGGGCATGAGCAGTTCTTC
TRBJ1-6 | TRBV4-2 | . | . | CASSQGRGGLDSPLHF | TGTGCCAGCAGCCAAGGTAGGGGGGGCCTCGATTCACCCCTCCACTTT
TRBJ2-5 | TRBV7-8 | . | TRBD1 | CASSLGTGGLGETQYF | TGTGCCAGCAGCCTGGGGACAGGGGGCTTAGGAGAGACCCAGTACTTC
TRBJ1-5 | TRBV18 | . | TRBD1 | CASSPRRQGGTQPQHF | TGTGCCAGCTCACCACGGAGACAGGGGGGCACCCAGCCCCAGCATTTT
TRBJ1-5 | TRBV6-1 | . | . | CASSESRRFSNQPQHF | TGTGCCAGCAGTGAGAGCCGGCGGTTTAGCAATCAGCCCCAGCATTTT
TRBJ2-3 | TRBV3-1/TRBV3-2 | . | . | CASSPTALEVTDTQYF | TGTGCCAGCAGCCCGACCGCTCTAGAGGTTACAGATACGCAGTATTTT
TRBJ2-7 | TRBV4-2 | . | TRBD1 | CASSQDRDSHRPYEQYF | TGTGCCAGCAGCCAAGATAGGGACAGCCATAGACCCTACGAGCAGTACTTC
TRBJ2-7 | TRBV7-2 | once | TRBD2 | CASSQTSGDSYEQYF | TGTGCCAGCAGCCAAACTAGCGGGGATTCCTACGAGCAGTACTTC
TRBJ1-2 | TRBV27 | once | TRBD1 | CATLDRGGGYTF | TGTGCCACCCTGGACAGGGGAGGCGGCTACACCTTC
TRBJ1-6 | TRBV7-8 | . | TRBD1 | CASSGQASSYNSPLHF | TGTGCCAGCTCCGGACAGGCGAGCTCCTATAATTCACCCCTCCACTTT
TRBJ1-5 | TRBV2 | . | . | CASSELDSNQPQHF | TGTGCCAGCAGTGAGTTAGATAGCAATCAGCCCCAGCATTTT
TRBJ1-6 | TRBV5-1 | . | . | CASSLAGESPLHF | TGCGCCAGCAGCTTGGCCGGGGAATCACCCCTCCACTTT
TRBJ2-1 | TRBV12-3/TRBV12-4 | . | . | CASSPWGPGQFF | TGTGCCAGCAGTCCCTGGGGGCCTGGGCAGTTCTTC